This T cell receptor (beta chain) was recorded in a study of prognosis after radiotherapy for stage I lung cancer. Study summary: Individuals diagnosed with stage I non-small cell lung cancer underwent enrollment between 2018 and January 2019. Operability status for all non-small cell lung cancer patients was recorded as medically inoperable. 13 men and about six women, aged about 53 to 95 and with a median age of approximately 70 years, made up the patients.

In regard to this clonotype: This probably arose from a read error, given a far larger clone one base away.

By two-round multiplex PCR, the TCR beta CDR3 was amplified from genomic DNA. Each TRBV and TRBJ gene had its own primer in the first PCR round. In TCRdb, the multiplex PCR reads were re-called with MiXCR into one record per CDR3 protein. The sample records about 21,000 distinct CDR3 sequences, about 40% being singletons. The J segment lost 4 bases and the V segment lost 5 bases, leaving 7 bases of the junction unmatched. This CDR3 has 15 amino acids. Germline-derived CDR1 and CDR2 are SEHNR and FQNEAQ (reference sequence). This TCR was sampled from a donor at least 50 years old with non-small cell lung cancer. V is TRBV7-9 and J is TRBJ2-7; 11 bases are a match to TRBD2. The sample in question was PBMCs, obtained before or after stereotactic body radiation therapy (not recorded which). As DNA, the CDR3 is TGTGCCAGCAGCGAACTAGCGGGAGTGCCTTACGAGCAGTACTTC. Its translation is CASSELAGVPYEQYF.